Detailed here is one T cell receptor (beta chain). Source study methods: Nucleated cell counts were estimated from reference gene primer amplification. The repertoire was sequenced with immunoSEQ multiplex PCR; TCRdb's copy has only in-frame clones and lacks some. That table gives V, J and clone size, and the DNA gave D and trimming. The sample gives 40,000 to 50,000 clones, about 90% of which show up once; 6% to 6.5% is in the top ten. The V gene lost 0 bases and the J gene lost 2 bases, with 14 bases spanning the gap. Germline loops: CDR1 LGHNA, CDR2 YNFKEQ. This CDR3 is built from 16 residues. The data stem from a study of blood T cell repertoires in COVID-19.

The gene calls are TRBV4-2 and TRBJ2-7; the D gene is possibly TRBD2 (5 bases). Specimen: peripheral blood. The receptor comes from a man between 70 and 80 years old with active COVID-19. CDR3 nucleotide sequence: TGTGCCAGCAGCCAAGATAGGAGGACGAGCACCTACGAGCAGTACTTC. This translates into CASSQDRRTSTYEQYF.